A single sample is the source of the 6 T cell receptor beta chains below, sequenced in a study of blood T cell dynamics during melanoma immunotherapy. Libraries were prepared by immunoSEQ multiplex PCR; TCRdb keeps only in-frame clonotypes and omits some of them. The sample has approximately 17,000 clones, 70% to 90% seen once. The time point was: week 3, after first cycle of checkpoint inhibitor. The sample in question was blood, obtained from a patient treated with checkpoint blockade. Receptor source: a human donor with melanoma.

The rearrangement joins TRBV7-6 to TRBJ2-1, with D perhaps TRBD1 (6 bases). V shed 5 bases and J shed 4 bases, with 12 bases lying between them. This CDR3 has 14 amino acids. From germline, CDR1 is SGHVS and CDR2 FNYEAQ. This chain's CDR3 is CASSPTGQYNEQFF. CDR3 DNA: TGTGCCAGCAGCCCAACAGGACAGTACAATGAGCAGTTCTTC.

The chain has TRBV4-1 and TRBJ2-1, with TRBD1 matching over 9 bases. The V gene's germline CDR1 is MGHRA and CDR2 YSYEKL. The CDR3 is 17 residues long. V dropped 4 bases and J dropped 8; count of bases not matched to a gene: 15. The CDR3 nucleotides read TGCGCCAGCAGCCGTGGGGGGGGGACAGGGTGGCTCGATGAGCAGTTCTTC. This codes for CASSRGGGTGWLDEQFF.

V and J are TRBV27 and TRBJ2-1; D is unclear. Germline V gene lookup returns CDR1 MNHEY and CDR2 SMNVEV (reference sequence). Trimming stripped 6 bases from V and 7 bases from J, with 22 bases between. The CDR3 extends over 16 amino acids. The CDR3 is CASSPSHGPFGNEQFF. CDR3 nucleotides: TGTGCCAGCAGCCCCAGTCACGGTCCCTTTGGGAATGAGCAGTTCTTC.

The J gene is TRBJ2-1, the V gene TRBV4-1; TRBD2 agrees at 9 bases. The V gene end was trimmed by 0 bases and the J gene end by 5 bases; junction bases not matched to a gene: 8. Looked up from germline, CDR1 is MGHRA and CDR2 is YSYEKL. The CDR3 extends over 17 amino acids. The CDR3 coding sequence is TGCGCCAGCAGCCAAGATAACCTAGCGGGATCTAACAATGAGCAGTTCTTC. Its protein is CASSQDNLAGSNNEQFF.

The rearrangement joins TRBV5-4 to TRBJ2-3, with D perhaps assigned TRBD1 or TRBD2 (6 bases each). V lost 2 bases to trimming and J lost 0 bases, with 10 bases between them. The CDR3 sequence is 15 residues long. Germline V lookup: CDR1 SGHNT, CDR2 YYREEE (reference sequence). CDR3 amino acids: CASSFGGTSTDTQYF. Written as DNA, the CDR3 is TGTGCCAGCAGCTTTGGCGGGACAAGCACAGATACGCAGTATTTT. Looking up the rest from reference TRBV5-4 and TRBJ2-3 gives the full variable domain: ETGVTQSPTHLIKTRGQQVTLRCSSQSGHNTVSWYQQALGQGPQFIFQYYREEENGRGNFPPRFSGLQFPNYSSELNVNALELDDSALYLCASSFGGTSTDTQYFGPGTRLTVL.

The sample holds a few counts of this clone. V and J are TRBV7-9 and TRBJ1-2; D uncertain. Trimming took 0 bases from V and 5 from J, leaving 7 bases between them. CDR1 is SEHNR and CDR2 is FQNEAQ in the germline V gene (reference sequence). This CDR3 is built from 13 residues. CDR3 residues: CASSLAGEYGYTF. CDR3 DNA: TGTGCCAGCAGCTTAGCAGGTGAATATGGCTACACCTTC.